Below, 22 T cell receptor beta chains from the same sample are listed, as sequenced in a study of cytomegalovirus exposure and HLA in healthy donors. Vbeta (60) and Jbeta (13) primers were used in the PCR. Measured with immunoSEQ multiplex PCR; TCRdb has only the in-frame clones, and not every one. The sample holds approximately 150,000 clones, around 70% seen once. The sequencing sample was made of PBMCs. The receptors were gathered from a man between 18 and 29 years old in good health and CMV-seropositive.

V and J are TRBV5-4 and TRBJ2-5, with D possibly being TRBD2 (5 bases). The germline CDR1 and CDR2 sequences are SGHNT and YYREEE (reference sequence). There are 14 residues in the CDR3. The germline V and J ends were trimmed by 4 bases and 1 base, with 11 bases remaining between them. Written as DNA, the CDR3 is TGTGCCAGCAGCCCGGAGGTAGGCCAAGAGACCCAGTACTTC. As protein: CASSPEVGQETQYF.

The rearrangement uses TRBV29-1 and TRBJ2-1; 8 bases fit TRBD1. The CDR3 has 12 residues. J was trimmed by 8 bases and V by 6 bases; bases with no gene match: 6. Germline assignment: CDR1 SQVTM and CDR2 ANQGSEA. As DNA, the CDR3 is TGCAGCGTCCTGACAGGGGTTGATGAGCAGTTCTTC. Its protein product is CSVLTGVDEQFF.

This chain connects TRBV5-8 to TRBJ2-7; 7 nucleotides align to TRBD2. With 3 bases clipped from V and 5 bases from J, the junction kept 11 bases outside the gene matches. Germline values: CDR1 SGHTS, CDR2 YDEGEE. The CDR3 loop spans 15 amino acids. CDR3 sequence reads: CASSSWGRGVDEQYV. CDR3 DNA: TGTGCCAGCAGCTCCTGGGGGAGGGGAGTCGACGAGCAGTACGTC.

In this sample, this clone turned up a few times. V gene TRBV29-1 combines with J gene TRBJ2-1; 14 nucleotides match TRBD2. The CDR3 is made up of 15 amino acids. Germline V gene sequence: CDR1 SQVTM, CDR2 ANQGSEA. V lost 6 bases to trimming and J lost 2 bases; unmatched junction nucleotides: 3. The CDR3 region is CSVPGLAGAYNEQFF. CDR3 coding DNA: TGCAGCGTGCCGGGACTAGCGGGGGCCTACAATGAGCAGTTCTTC.

CDR3 loop: CASSLEAGHGYTF. In DNA, the CDR3 is TGCGCCAGCAGCTTGGAGGCAGGCCATGGCTACACCTTC. The gene calls are TRBV5-1 and TRBJ1-2; no firm D call. CDR3 length: 13 residues. CDR1 is SGHRS and CDR2 is YFSETQ in the germline V gene. V lost 0 bases and J lost 6, with 9 bases in between. Complete variable domain (other parts from reference TRBV5-1 and TRBJ1-2): KAGVTQTPRYLIKTRGQQVTLSCSPISGHRSVSWYQQTPGQGLQFLFEYFSETQRNKGNFPGRFSGRQFSNSRSEMNVSTLELGDSALYLCASSLEAGHGYTFGSGTRLTVV.

The chain combines TRBV15 with TRBJ2-5; the match to TRBD2 covers 9 bases. Germline V lookup: CDR1 LNHNV, CDR2 YYDKDF (reference sequence). Unmatched junction bases numbered 11, after V lost 3 bases and J lost 6 bases. This CDR3 has 16 residues. CDR3 sequence reads: CATSRIGLASEKTQYF. The CDR3 DNA is TGTGCCACCAGCAGGATTGGACTAGCGAGTGAAAAGACCCAGTACTTC.

The chain recombines TRBV6-6 with TRBJ1-5; no firm D call. V dropped 5 bases and J dropped 4 bases, with 6 bases sitting between them. This CDR3 comprises 12 residues. Per germline, CDR1 MNHNY and CDR2 SVGAGI (reference sequence). Here the CDR3 DNA reads TGTGCCAGCAGTCCCCCGAATCAGCCCCAGCATTTT. This encodes CASSPPNQPQHF.

The rearrangement uses TRBV5-1 and TRBJ1-1; D ambiguous. The CDR3 runs to 16 residues. The germline CDR1 and CDR2 sequences are SGHRS and YFSETQ. V lost 1 base and J 1 base, leaving 14 bases between the germline ends. The CDR3 DNA reads TGCGCCAGCAGCTTGTCGACTATACGACAGAACACTGAAGCTTTCTTT. Amino acid sequence: CASSLSTIRQNTEAFF. The full variable domain, its missing parts supplied by reference TRBV5-1 and TRBJ1-1, is KAGVTQTPRYLIKTRGQQVTLSCSPISGHRSVSWYQQTPGQGLQFLFEYFSETQRNKGNFPGRFSGRQFSNSRSEMNVSTLELGDSALYLCASSLSTIRQNTEAFFGQGTRLTVV.

This rearrangement joins TRBV19 to TRBJ1-1; the match to TRBD1 covers 7 bases. The CDR3 has 15 residues. The junction had 6 bases not matched to a gene; V was cut back by 3 bases and J by 2 bases. Per germline, CDR1 LNHDA and CDR2 SQIVND (reference sequence). In nucleotides, the CDR3 is TGTGCCAGTAGTATTACAGGGGAGATCAACACTGAAGCTTTCTTT. This encodes CASSITGEINTEAFF.

The chain links TRBV11-2 to TRBJ1-4, with TRBD1 identical over 8 bases. Germline V gene lookup returns CDR1 SGHAT and CDR2 FQNNGV. J was trimmed by 8 bases and V by 4 bases; bases with no gene match: 3. The CDR3 has 13 amino acids. This chain's CDR3 is CASSSDRGEKLFF. The CDR3 nucleotides are TGTGCCAGCAGCTCTGACAGGGGAGAAAAACTGTTTTTT.

This rearrangement joins TRBV29-1 to TRBJ1-1, with 8 positions matching TRBD1. The V segment lost 4 bases and the J segment 0 bases; nucleotides outside the gene matches: 4. The CDR3 covers 14 residues. Looked up from germline, CDR1 is SQVTM and CDR2 is ANQGSEA. The CDR3 here is CSVGQGALNTEAFF. The CDR3 DNA follows: TGCAGCGTTGGCCAGGGGGCCTTGAACACTGAAGCTTTCTTT.

This chain joins TRBV5-1 and TRBJ2-5; D is ambiguous. V was shortened by 4 bases and J by 4 bases, with 11 bases between the two germline ends. The CDR3 extends over 13 amino acids. Germline V gene sequence: CDR1 SGHRS, CDR2 YFSETQ. The CDR3 sequence: CASSASLVETQYF. CDR3 coding DNA: TGCGCCAGCAGCGCAAGTTTAGTAGAGACCCAGTACTTC.

This clone was observed a few times. J is TRBJ2-3 and V is TRBV6-4, with 7 bases aligning to TRBD2. Germline V CDR1 and CDR2: MRHNA, SNTAGT. This CDR3 contains 15 residues. The junction had 4 bases not matched to a gene; V was cut back by 2 bases and J by 2 bases. CDR3 sequence (DNA): TGTGCCAGCAGTGACAACGGGGGGTCCACAGATACGCAGTATTTT. This translates into CASSDNGGSTDTQYF.

The chain has TRBV6-6 and TRBJ1-6, with D possibly matching TRBD1 (6 bases). Germline CDR1 and CDR2: MNHNY and SVGAGI (reference sequence). The CDR3 is made up of 16 amino acids. V was cut by 7 bases and J by 5 bases, with 18 bases left in between. CDR3 sequence reads: CASNTGLSVNNSPLHF. For the CDR3, the DNA is TGTGCCAGCAATACAGGGCTATCCGTCAATAATTCACCCCTCCACTTT.

The sample holds a few counts of this clone. The V and J genes are TRBV7-2 and TRBJ2-1; 10 bases line up with TRBD2. This CDR3 has 15 residues. CDR1 and CDR2 from the germline V gene are SGHTA and FQGNSA. V lost 1 base and J lost 7; bases outside the gene matches: 4. The chain's CDR3 is CASSLDSGGRNEQFF. DNA of the CDR3: TGTGCCAGCAGCTTAGATAGCGGGGGGCGGAATGAGCAGTTCTTC.

The chain couples TRBV11-2 to TRBJ2-2, with 8 nucleotides matching TRBD1. The germline V gene has CDR1 SGHAT and CDR2 FQNNGV. The CDR3 has 17 amino acids. J lost 7 bases, V lost 1 base, and 11 bases had no gene match. The CDR3 DNA is TGTGCCAGCAGCTTAGGTCGGTGGCCAGGGGGCAGCGGGGAGCTGTTTTTT. It translates to CASSLGRWPGGSGELFF.

The genes are TRBV5-1 and TRBJ2-7, with D possibly TRBD1 on 5 matching bases. Germline V lookup: CDR1 SGHRS, CDR2 YFSETQ. CDR3 length: 16 amino acids. V lost 0 bases, J lost 0 bases, and 13 bases lay in between. The DNA of the CDR3 is TGCGCCAGCAGCTTGGGGAGCTTCAGGGACTCCTACGAGCAGTACGTC. Its protein is CASSLGSFRDSYEQYV.

This clone appeared a few times. The V and J genes are TRBV28 and TRBJ1-2; 7 positions agree with TRBD1. With 5 bases clipped from V and 2 bases from J, the junction kept 11 bases outside the gene matches. This CDR3 has 16 amino acids. Germline assignment: CDR1 MDHEN and CDR2 SYDVKM. The DNA for the CDR3 is TGTGCCAGCAGTCCCGACTCGGGCAGGGGGAACTATGGCTACACCTTC. This translates into CASSPDSGRGNYGYTF.

The table lists this clone with a few counts. The chain is built from TRBV7-9 and TRBJ2-1, with D possibly matching TRBD2 (6 bases). Per germline, CDR1 SEHNR and CDR2 FQNEAQ (reference sequence). The length of the CDR3 is 13 residues. Trimming removed 1 base at V and 10 bases at J, with 11 bases between. In DNA form, the CDR3 reads TGTGCCAGCAGCTTAGTGGGGGGACGGGAGCAGTTCTTC. It yields the protein CASSLVGGREQFF.

The genes are TRBV5-1 and TRBJ1-2; D gene unclear. CDR1 and CDR2 (germline): SGHRS, YFSETQ. This CDR3 spans 14 amino acids. V was trimmed by 0 bases and J by 5 bases, leaving 11 bases between them. CDR3 protein: CASSLGQAPYGYTF. The DNA of the CDR3 is TGCGCCAGCAGCTTGGGGCAGGCCCCATATGGCTACACCTTC.

This clone was recorded a few times. The V call is TRBV6-1, the J call TRBJ2-7; TRBD2 matches 14 bases. The CDR3 is made up of 16 amino acids. J gave up 6 bases and V 3 bases, and 7 bases lay outside the gene matches. CDR1 MNHNS and CDR2 SASEGT come from the germline V gene. CDR3 region: CASSELTSGRASEQYV. The DNA of the CDR3 is TGTGCCAGCAGTGAGCTGACTAGCGGGAGGGCGTCCGAGCAGTACGTC.

This clone has just a few counts. This sequence joins TRBV5-1 and TRBJ1-2; perhaps TRBD1 as D (5 bases). The germline V gene has CDR1 SGHRS and CDR2 YFSETQ. V lost 4 bases, J lost 4 bases, and 11 bases lay in between. This CDR3 contains 13 residues. The CDR3 DNA reads TGCGCCAGCAGCCCCGACAGCTCCTATGGCTACACCTTC. Protein: CASSPDSSYGYTF.